The rows below give T cell receptor beta chains drawn from one sample of a study of cytomegalovirus exposure and HLA in healthy donors. Sequencing used immunoSEQ multiplex PCR; TCRdb keeps in-frame clones, though not all of them. Of over 150,000 clones listed, roughly three quarters are singletons. Sequenced: PBMCs. All receptors come from a male donor in good health and CMV-seropositive. Each CDR3 is given with its conserved first and last residue. The order of the fields is V gene, J gene, D gene, clone size, CDR3 protein, CDR3 DNA. The D gene is left open where the match is weak. Clone size is shown for a subset of rows, as once, few, many or a class of expanded clone.

>TRBV2|TRBJ2-3|TRBD2|few
CASSEGLATDTQYF
TGTGCCAGCAGTGAGGGACTAGCAACAGATACGCAGTATTTT
>TRBV23-1|TRBJ1-1|TRBD1|-
CASRRGQGATEAFF
TGCGCCAGCAGGAGAGGACAGGGGGCCACTGAAGCTTTCTTT
>TRBV5-1|TRBJ2-7|TRBD2|few
CASSFRSTTAGGNYEQYF
TGCGCCAGCAGCTTCCGCTCCACGACAGCGGGGGGGAACTACGAGCAGTACTTC
>TRBV6-6|TRBJ2-3|-|-
CASRGGTPSDTQYF
TGTGCCAGCAGGGGCGGGACTCCCTCGGATACGCAGTATTTT
>TRBV13|TRBJ1-1|-|-
CASSHTGTRNTEAFF
TGTGCCAGCAGCCATACAGGGACGCGGAACACTGAAGCTTTCTTT
>TRBV6-5|TRBJ1-2|TRBD1|few
CASSYRQGAGGYTF
TGTGCCAGCAGTTACAGGCAGGGGGCCGGCGGCTACACCTTC
>TRBV5-1|TRBJ1-1|-|-
CASSPVPGGEYEAFF
TGCGCCAGCAGCCCCGTTCCGGGGGGGGAATACGAAGCTTTCTTT
>TRBV14|TRBJ1-6|-|-
CASSRSPGLPSPLHF
TGTGCCAGCAGCCGATCACCGGGACTCCCTTCACCCCTCCACTTT
>TRBV4-3|TRBJ1-1|-|-
CASSHTGTPNTEAFF
TGCGCCAGCAGTCATACCGGGACACCGAACACTGAAGCTTTCTTT
>TRBV27|TRBJ2-3|-|-
CASSLGPPGYGTQYF
TGTGCCAGCAGTTTAGGACCCCCGGGGTACGGTACGCAGTATTTT
>TRBV6-4|TRBJ2-1|TRBD1|few
CASSRTGGRLTYNEQFF
TGTGCCAGCAGCCGGACAGGGGGAAGACTTACCTACAATGAGCAGTTCTTC
>TRBV6-1|TRBJ1-2|TRBD1|-
CASSEPGGNYGYTF
TGTGCCAGCAGTGAGCCAGGGGGGAACTATGGCTACACCTTC
>TRBV7-3|TRBJ2-2|TRBD2|once
CASSPLGLAGNSGELFF
TGTGCCAGCAGCCCACTGGGGCTAGCGGGGAACTCCGGGGAGCTGTTTTTT
>TRBV28|TRBJ2-5|-|-
CASSPGLRGRETQYF
TGTGCCAGCAGTCCTGGTTTAAGAGGGCGAGAGACCCAGTACTTC
>TRBV11-2|TRBJ2-1|-|few
CASSKHHPYEQFF
TGTGCCAGCAGCAAACACCACCCGTATGAGCAGTTCTTC
>TRBV4-3|TRBJ2-1|-|few
CASSSGTSYNEQFF
TGCGCCAGCAGTTCAGGGACTTCCTACAATGAGCAGTTCTTC
>TRBV6-6|TRBJ1-1|-|-
CASSYRGGDTEAFF
TGTGCCAGCAGTTACAGGGGCGGGGACACTGAAGCTTTCTTT
>TRBV7-6|TRBJ1-1|-|-
CASSFGLQGGGYAEAFF
TGTGCCAGCAGCTTCGGGCTACAGGGAGGGGGGTACGCTGAAGCTTTCTTT
>TRBV12-5|TRBJ2-3|-|-
CASGLGQNTDTQYF
TGTGCTAGTGGTTTAGGACAAAATACAGATACGCAGTATTTT
>TRBV27|TRBJ1-2|-|-
CASSPAQWTYGYTF
TGTGCCAGCAGTCCCGCACAGTGGACTTATGGCTACACCTTC
>TRBV9|TRBJ2-1|-|few
CASSVGALAPEVDEQFF
TGTGCCAGCAGCGTAGGTGCCCTAGCGCCGGAGGTCGATGAGCAGTTCTTC
>TRBV5-1|TRBJ2-3|TRBD2|-
CASSLQGRAHLDTQYF
TGCGCCAGCAGCCTTCAAGGGAGGGCTCATCTAGATACGCAGTATTTT
>TRBV6-1|TRBJ1-2|-|-
CASSVSSANRNYGYTF
TGTGCCAGCAGTGTTAGCAGCGCGAACCGAAACTATGGCTACACCTTC